This T cell receptor beta chain was found in a study of Ad26.COV2.S vaccination and SARS-CoV-2 variants. As for the study in general: Enrollment placed the donor in the COV1001 Ad26.COV2.S trial arm. By the intramuscular route, Ad26.COV2.S was given once, or twice 56 days apart. Study-level points and caveats: There was reportedly substantial breadth in spike-specific CD8+ and CD4+ T cell responses after vaccination. Comparable non-spike TCR breadth was observed in vaccine and placebo recipients.

About this clone: As yet, its antigen is unknown.

Germline CDR1 SGHRS, CDR2 YFSETQ. Trimming left V 0 bases short and J 8 bases short, with 11 bases between. The CDR3 loop spans 13 amino acids. Profiling relied on immunoSEQ multiplex PCR, and the TCRdb table lists in-frame clones only, not all of them. Of roughly 400,000 clones in the sample, 90% were seen once. Treatment here: about 20 received Ad26.COV2.S at low or high dose, single or two shots; about 5 received placebo; per-sample allocation not given. Samples were taken on day 63 after the first vaccine or placebo injection. Sequenced material: peripheral blood, taken in a trial of Ad26.COV2.S vaccine versus placebo. This TCR was sampled from a person between 18 and 60 years old who received the Ad26.COV2.S COVID-19 vaccine or a placebo. The V gene is TRBV5-1, the J gene TRBJ1-1, with D unresolved. The CDR3 here is CASSLGTLNEAFF. The DNA for the CDR3 is TGCGCCAGCAGCTTGGGGACGCTCAACGAAGCTTTCTTT.